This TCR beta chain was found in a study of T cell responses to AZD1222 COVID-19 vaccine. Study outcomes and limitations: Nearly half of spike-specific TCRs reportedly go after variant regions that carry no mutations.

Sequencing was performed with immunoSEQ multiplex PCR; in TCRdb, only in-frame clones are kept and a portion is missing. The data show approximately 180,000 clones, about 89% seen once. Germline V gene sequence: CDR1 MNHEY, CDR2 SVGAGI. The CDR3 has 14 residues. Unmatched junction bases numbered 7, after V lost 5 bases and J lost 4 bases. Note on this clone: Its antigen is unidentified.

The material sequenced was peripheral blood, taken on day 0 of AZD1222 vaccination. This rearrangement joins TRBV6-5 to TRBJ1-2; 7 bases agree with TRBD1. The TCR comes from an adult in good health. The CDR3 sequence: CASSRDSPIYGYTF. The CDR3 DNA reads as TGTGCCAGCAGTAGGGACAGTCCAATCTATGGCTACACCTTC.